This entry features one T cell receptor beta chain sequence. The target antigen is unknown. The source of the sample is a study of cytomegalovirus exposure and HLA in healthy donors. Overall study findings and caveats: Subsequent analysis showed first-cohort TCR clusters tending to co-occur in over a hundred validation repertoires.

The germline CDR1 and CDR2 sequences are SGHTA and FQGTGA. V gave up 2 bases and J gave up 3 bases, with 8 bases separating them. CDR3 length equals 13 residues. The repertoire was sequenced with immunoSEQ multiplex PCR; TCRdb's copy has only in-frame clones and lacks some. The sample yields roughly 350,000 clones, roughly 88% seen once. The sample comprised PBMCs. The receptor's source is a woman between 18 and 29 years old in good health and CMV-seronegative. The chain employs TRBV7-3 and TRBJ2-7, with a tentative D call TRBD1 (6 bases). CDR3 sequence: CASSLGGGYEQYF. CDR3 DNA sequence: TGTGCCAGCAGCTTAGGGGGCGGCTACGAGCAGTACTTC.